One sample yielded the 13 T cell receptor beta chains listed below, sequenced in a study of T-cell memory formation after mild COVID-19. TCRdb re-called the 5' RACE reads with MiXCR, one entry per CDR3 protein. The sample gives 140,000 to 150,000 distinct CDR3 sequences, about 5.5% of which show up once; approximately 2.2% is in the top ten. Sequencing was performed on PBMCs or a T cell subset sorted from them (not recorded which). These receptors came from an adult woman who had mild COVID-19 (a few samples of this study predate the infection). Cell type and time point are not known.

This clonotype was detected a few times. This chain connects TRBV4-3 to TRBJ2-6; a weak D match, TRBD2 (5 bases). Trimming shortened V by 4 bases and J by 2 bases, and 12 bases separated the two germline ends. The CDR3 sequence is 16 residues long. Per the germline V gene, CDR1 is LGHNA and CDR2 is YSLEER. The CDR3 loop is CASSPGRGAGANVLTF. The CDR3 DNA reads as TGCGCCAGCAGCCCAGGTCGGGGAGCTGGGGCCAACGTCCTGACTTTC.

In its sample, this clonotype was seen many times. The V and J genes are TRBV5-1 and TRBJ1-4; D gene ambiguous. V lost 3 bases, J lost 3 bases, and 9 bases lay in between. The CDR3 consists of 14 residues. The germline gives CDR1 SGHRS, CDR2 YFSETQ. CDR3 nucleotides: TGCGCCAGCAGCTCTTCACGGCCTAATGAAAAACTGTTTTTT. Translated, it gives CASSSSRPNEKLFF.

The table lists this clonotype with many counts. The gene calls are TRBV20-1 and TRBJ2-1; either TRBD1 or TRBD2 may supply D (5 bases each). V lost 4 bases to trimming and J lost 0 bases, with 16 bases between them. Germline CDR1 and CDR2: DFQATT and SNEGSKA (reference sequence). This CDR3 has 16 residues. The CDR3 loop is CSATTMGRYSYNEQFF. CDR3 DNA: TGCAGTGCTACAACTATGGGACGGTACTCCTACAATGAGCAGTTCTTC.

On this clonotype itself: A much larger clone differs by one base, so this may be a read error. The missing conserved phenylalanine or tryptophan at the end of this CDR3 makes a read error likely. The chain employs TRBV5-6 and TRBJ1-4; D is undetermined. The ends were cut back, 0 bases at V and 5 bases at J, with 8 bases in the middle. CDR1 SGHDT and CDR2 YYEEEE come from the germline V gene. This CDR3 has 14 residues. In DNA form, the CDR3 reads TGTGCCAGCAGCTTGGTGGCGGAGAATGAAAAACTGTTTCTT. Its translation: CASSLVAENEKLFL.

This clonotype came up many times. The chain has TRBV12-3 or TRBV12-4 and TRBJ2-7, with a possible D match to TRBD2 (5 bases). This CDR3 region has 13 residues. V was pared by 2 bases and J by 6 bases, with 11 bases between. Here the CDR3 reads CASSLTEASEQYF. The CDR3 DNA follows: TGTGCCAGCAGTTTAACGGAGGCTAGCGAGCAGTACTTC.

This clonotype was counted many times. The chain has TRBV5-1 and TRBJ1-4; D is uncertain. The V gene's germline CDR1 is SGHRS and CDR2 YFSETQ. The ends were cut back, 4 bases at V and 4 bases at J, with 11 bases in the middle. The CDR3 runs 14 residues. The CDR3 nucleotides read TGCGCCAGCAGCCTCGCCCCGCGTAATGAAAAACTGTTTTTT. Protein product: CASSLAPRNEKLFF.

This clonotype has just a few counts. This chain joins TRBV4-3 and TRBJ2-5; 7 positions match TRBD1. The CDR3 loop spans 13 amino acids. Germline V gene sequence: CDR1 LGHNA, CDR2 YSLEER. After removal of 4 bases from V and 4 bases from J, the junction contained 3 bases not matched to a gene. The CDR3 DNA is TGCGCCAGCAGCCGACAGGGCAGAGAGACCCAGTACTTC. This encodes CASSRQGRETQYF.

This clonotype was recorded many times. CDR3 sequence (DNA): TGTGCCAGCAGCCCACTAGCGGGAGGGCCGTATGAGCAGTTCTTC. Its translation is CASSPLAGGPYEQFF. The rearrangement links TRBV12-3 or TRBV12-4 to TRBJ2-1, with 13 bases aligning to TRBD2. Losses at the gene ends were 6 bases for V and 8 bases for J; bases not matched to a gene: 7. This CDR3 is built from 15 residues.

The CDR3 nucleotides read TGTGCCAGCAGCTTGGGACAGGGAATTGCCTATGGCTACACCTTC. Encoded protein: CASSLGQGIAYGYTF. The chain recombines TRBV5-5 with TRBJ1-2; 7 bases map to TRBD1. The CDR3 has 15 amino acids. The ends lost 0 bases at V and 4 bases at J; junction bases unmatched: 6. The germline gives CDR1 SGHKS, CDR2 YYEKEE (reference sequence).

The rearrangement uses TRBV12-3 or TRBV12-4 and TRBJ1-6; maybe TRBD1 (5 bases). This CDR3 has 18 residues. Trimming left V 6 bases short and J 0 bases short, with 18 bases between. The CDR3 region is CASSPGNVGVSYNSPLHF. The CDR3 DNA reads TGTGCCAGCAGCCCCGGGAATGTGGGGGTCTCCTATAATTCACCCCTCCACTTT.

This clonotype appeared many times. The chain combines TRBV7-2 with TRBJ2-4; D remains ambiguous. With 8 bases removed from V and 5 bases from J, the gap between germline ends came to 13 bases. This CDR3 comprises 13 residues. Germline V gene lookup returns CDR1 SGHTA and CDR2 FQGNSA. DNA of the CDR3: TGTGCCAGCCTCTTCCCCCCGCAAAACATTCAGTACTTC. This sequence encodes CASLFPPQNIQYF.

The chain's CDR3 is CASSQEAKTQYF. In DNA form, the CDR3 reads TGTGCCAGCAGCCAAGAGGCAAAGACCCAGTACTTC. The V gene is TRBV3-1, the J gene TRBJ2-5; D call uncertain. Per germline, CDR1 LGHDT and CDR2 YNNKEL (reference sequence). V lost 0 bases to trimming and J lost 6 bases, with 5 bases between them. The CDR3 consists of 12 residues.

This chain connects TRBV2 to TRBJ1-4; D perhaps matches TRBD1 (5 bases). Germline CDR1 reads SNHLY; CDR2 reads FYNNEI. The CDR3 spans 13 residues. V was clipped by 6 bases and J by 8 bases, with 13 bases between them. Here the CDR3 reads CASSQGGKEKLFF. The CDR3 DNA is TGTGCCAGCAGCCAGGGAGGAAAGGAAAAACTGTTTTTT.